The source of this T cell receptor beta chain is a study of neurological immune-mediated disorders. Study-level results: The absence of shared CDR3 amino acid sequences among expanded clones across subjects suggests private repertoires in all groups. Healthy controls had more TCR clonal expansion than multiple sclerosis, which showed the least, whereas HTLV-1-associated myelopathy showed the most.

Time point noted: longitudinal time-point 1 (baseline). Unsorted libraries were derived from 2 million PBMCs stored at -80 C. Germline CDR1 MNHEY, CDR2 SMNVEV (reference sequence). There are 14 residues in the CDR3. V gave up 10 bases and J gave up 2 bases, with 15 bases separating them. This clonotype was recorded many times. Its antigen is not identified. Synthesis of cDNA was carried out by template-switch 5'RACE. The reaction used 10-nucleotide random UMIs. TCRdb reprocessed the 5' RACE reads with MiXCR, giving one entry per CDR3 protein. Among tens of thousands of distinct CDR3 sequences, roughly 15% were seen once, and the ten largest hold about 4.5%.

V gene TRBV27 combines with J gene TRBJ2-1; D call uncertain. Sequencing was carried out using PBMCs. The sequence was collected from a female donor with HTLV-1-associated myelopathy (HAM/TSP). The CDR3 DNA follows: TGTGCCACCTCTCTAATGGGCACCTACAATGAGCAGTTCTTC. Encoded protein: CATSLMGTYNEQFF.